This passage covers 10 T cell receptor beta chains from one sample sequenced in a study of Ad26.COV2.S vaccination and SARS-CoV-2 variants. The treatment is: roughly 20 received Ad26.COV2.S at low or high dose, single or two shots; 5 received placebo; per-sample allocation not given. Day 63 following the first vaccine or placebo injection was when the samples were taken. TCRdb's copy holds only in-frame clones and misses some; the assay was immunoSEQ multiplex PCR. This table holds more than 300,000 clones, 85% to 90% found once. The sequences come from peripheral blood, collected in a trial of Ad26.COV2.S vaccine versus placebo. The receptors stem from a person between 18 and 65 years old who received the Ad26.COV2.S COVID-19 vaccine or a placebo.

This chain connects TRBV5-1 to TRBJ2-6; D not resolved. The germline V gene encodes CDR1 SGHRS and CDR2 YFSETQ. The V and J ends lost 0 bases and 3 bases respectively, with 7 bases between them. This CDR3 spans 15 amino acids. The DNA for the CDR3 is TGCGCCAGCAGCTTGGGACCGTTTGGGGCCAACGTCCTGACTTTC. It codes for CASSLGPFGANVLTF.

The genes are TRBV7-8 and TRBJ2-4; 7 nucleotides align to TRBD2. Germline assignment: CDR1 SGHVS and CDR2 FQNEAQ. The CDR3 is 13 residues long. After removal of 1 base from V and 8 bases from J, the junction contained 2 bases not matched to a gene. The DNA for the CDR3 is TGTGCCAGCAGCTTAGATCGGGGGGACATTCAGTACTTC. Its translation: CASSLDRGDIQYF.

The sample holds one count of this clone. The chain couples TRBV28 to TRBJ2-7, with D perhaps matching TRBD2 (6 bases). Germline V lookup: CDR1 MDHEN, CDR2 SYDVKM. V shed 6 bases and J shed 3 bases, with 15 bases lying between them. The CDR3 loop spans 14 amino acids. CDR3 nucleotides: TGTGCCAGCAGCTACGACTCGGGAGTCTACGAGCAGTACTTC. It is translated as CASSYDSGVYEQYF.

A note on this clone: The junction departs from germline at one end; a sequencing error may be responsible. The V gene is TRBV5-1, the J gene TRBJ2-2; 9 bases are shared with TRBD2. The CDR3 has 14 amino acids. Germline V gene sequence: CDR1 SGHRS, CDR2 YFSETQ. Here the CDR3 reads CASRLAGDTGELFF. The CDR3 DNA reads TGCGCCAGCCGCTTAGCGGGGGACACCGGGGAGCTGTTTTTT. Filled out from reference TRBV5-1 and TRBJ2-2, the complete variable domain reads KAGVTQTPRYLIKTRGQQVTLSCSPISGHRSVSWYQQTPGQGLQFLFEYFSETQRNKGNFPGRFSGRQFSNSRSEMNVSTLELGDSALYLCASRLAGDTGELFFGEGSRLTVL.

The chain joins TRBV6-5 to TRBJ2-1, with 8 bases aligning to TRBD2. The germline CDR1 and CDR2 sequences are MNHEY and SVGAGI. V shed 0 bases, J shed 6 bases, and the junction held 4 bases outside the gene matches. There are 15 residues in the CDR3. The CDR3 nucleotides read TGTGCCAGCAGTTACTCTGCGGGAGGTGGCAATGAGCAGTTCTTC. This translates into CASSYSAGGGNEQFF.

The J gene is TRBJ2-7, the V gene TRBV5-1, with 10 bases lining up with TRBD1. The V gene's germline CDR1 is SGHRS and CDR2 YFSETQ. The CDR3 contains 15 residues. Trimming at V came to 3 bases and at J to 5 bases, leaving 8 bases not matched to a gene. CDR3 coding DNA: TGCGCCAGCAGCTACCAGGGACAGGGGTCACACGAGCAGTACTTC. This translates into CASSYQGQGSHEQYF.

The rearrangement joins TRBV5-4 to TRBJ1-2, with D uncertain. The CDR3 extends over 13 amino acids. Germline CDR1 reads SGHNT; CDR2 reads YYREEE (reference sequence). Trimming removed 0 bases from V and 2 bases from J, with 5 bases in between. The CDR3 coding sequence is TGTGCCAGCAGCTTGGGAATGAACTATGGCTACACCTTC. Protein product: CASSLGMNYGYTF.

The rearrangement uses TRBV2 and TRBJ1-1, with 7 bases matching TRBD1. V lost 8 bases and J lost 5; bases outside the gene matches: 2. Germline CDR1 is SNHLY and CDR2 is FYNNEI. The length of the CDR3 is 11 residues. In DNA, the CDR3 is TGTGCCAGCCAGGGGGTAACTGAAGCTTTCTTT. Protein: CASQGVTEAFF. The entire variable domain, with the rest obtained from reference TRBV2 and TRBJ1-1, is as follows: EPEVTQTPSHQVTQMGQEVILRCVPISNHLYFYWYRQILGQKVEFLVSFYNNEISEKSEIFDDQFSVERPDGSNFTLKIRSTKLEDSAMYFCASQGVTEAFFGQGTRLTVV.

The V call is TRBV9, the J call TRBJ1-2; 7 bases are shared with TRBD1. In germline, CDR1 is SGDLS, CDR2 YYNGEE. J was trimmed by 8 bases and V by 0 bases; bases with no gene match: 19. The CDR3 length is 18 residues. The CDR3, as DNA: TGTGCCAGCAGCGTAGATCCCGCAAGACAGGGTCCTCCGGAGGGCTACACCTTC. Translation gives CASSVDPARQGPPEGYTF. Based on the CDR3 plus reference TRBV9 and TRBJ1-2, the full variable domain is DSGVTQTPKHLITATGQRVTLRCSPRSGDLSVYWYQQSLDQGLQFLIQYYNGEERAKGNILERFSAQQFPDLHSELNLSSLELGDSALYFCASSVDPARQGPPEGYTFGSGTRLTVV.

The gene calls are TRBV28 and TRBJ2-5, with 10 bases matching TRBD2. The CDR3 sequence is 16 residues long. CDR1 is MDHEN, CDR2 SYDVKM, per germline. J was trimmed by 4 bases and V by 5 bases; bases with no gene match: 10. The CDR3 sequence is CASSLVLAGGGETQYF. CDR3 nucleotide sequence: TGTGCCAGCAGTCTGGTTTTAGCGGGAGGCGGAGAGACCCAGTACTTC. The full variable domain, rest sourced from reference TRBV28 and TRBJ2-5, is DVKVTQSSRYLVKRTGEKVFLECVQDMDHENMFWYRQDPGLGLRLIYFSYDVKMKEKGDIPEGYSVSREKKERFSLILESASTNQTSMYLCASSLVLAGGGETQYFGPGTRLLVL.